The 5 T cell receptor beta chains below come from one sample, sequenced in a study of T cells in localized non-small cell lung cancer. Here immunoSEQ multiplex PCR was the method, and the copy in TCRdb shows in-frame clones only, minus some. The repertoire holds roughly 38,000 clones, with about nine tenths as singletons. The material was peripheral blood mononuclear cells, obtained before any cancer treatment. The receptors derive from a male donor at least 60 years old with stage II lung adenocarcinoma.

The chain uses TRBV4-2 and TRBJ2-1; D ambiguous. This CDR3 region has 14 residues. Per the germline V gene, CDR1 is LGHNA and CDR2 is YNFKEQ. V lost 3 bases, J lost 6 bases, and 12 bases lay in between. CDR3 sequence reads: CASSHTIGSNEQFF. CDR3 sequence (DNA): TGTGCCAGCAGCCATACCATAGGTAGCAATGAGCAGTTCTTC.

This clone was seen a few times. Here the CDR3 DNA reads TGTGCCAGCAGCCACCGCTTGGGGGGGTCCTACTACGAGCAGTACTTC. Translated: CASSHRLGGSYYEQYF. V and J are TRBV5-6 and TRBJ2-7; 7 nucleotides line up with TRBD2. The CDR3 is 16 residues long. Losses at the gene ends were 4 bases for V and 3 bases for J; bases not matched to a gene: 13. Germline V lookup: CDR1 SGHDT, CDR2 YYEEEE.

This chain connects TRBV6-6 to TRBJ2-1; tentatively, D is TRBD1 or TRBD2 (5 bases each). This CDR3 has 14 residues. V gave up 6 bases and J gave up 5 bases, with 14 bases separating them. CDR1 is MNHNY, CDR2 SVGAGI, per germline (reference sequence). This CDR3 reads CASSILGADNEQFF. DNA for the CDR3: TGTGCCAGCAGCATACTCGGGGCTGACAATGAGCAGTTCTTC.

V is TRBV7-9 and J is TRBJ1-5; D not resolved. The CDR3 sequence is 12 residues long. Germline CDR1 reads SEHNR; CDR2 reads FQNEAQ (reference sequence). V was cut by 1 base and J by 5 bases, with 3 bases left in between. The CDR3 DNA is TGTGCCAGCAGCTTAGGTTATCAGCCCCAGCATTTT. Amino acids: CASSLGYQPQHF.

The CDR3 DNA is TGTGCCAGCAGCTTGGCGGGAGGCGCCTACAATGAGCAGTTCTTC. Translation: CASSLAGGAYNEQFF. This chain uses TRBV11-3 with TRBJ2-1; the match to TRBD2 covers 8 bases. CDR3 length: 15 amino acids. Germline V gene data show CDR1 as SGHNT and CDR2 as YENEEA. V lost 3 bases, J lost 2 bases, and 3 bases stayed unmatched.